This T cell receptor beta chain was identified during a study of blood T cells in healthy people across ages. In this sample, this clonotype turned up a few times. The use of a sample-barcoded 5' primer and a J-beta primer mix characterized a second PCR of roughly 6 to 11 cycles. TCRdb re-derived calls from the 5' RACE reads in MiXCR, one entry per CDR3 protein. Of fewer than 950,000 distinct CDR3 sequences listed, under 40% are singletons. Isolation per sample recovered at least 6 million PBMCs. This receptor was taken from a man aged 18 to 30 in good health. The sequenced material came from blood.

CDR3 amino acids: CASRVSYEQYF. As DNA, the CDR3 is TGTGCCAGTAGGGTGTCCTACGAGCAGTACTTC. The V and J genes are TRBV6-6 and TRBJ2-7, with D unresolved. The CDR3 is 11 amino acids. The V end was cut by 9 bases, the J end by 1 base, with 7 bases between. CDR1 MNHNY and CDR2 SVGAGI come from the germline V gene (reference sequence).